Reported below is one T cell receptor beta chain. Germline loops: CDR1 SNHLY, CDR2 FYNNEI. Trimming removed 0 bases from V and 9 bases from J, with 18 bases in between. This CDR3 comprises 16 residues. The data originate from a study of radiotherapy plus CTLA-4 blockade in lung cancer. About the study: Overall, approximately 18% of patients showed an objective response, while about 29% attained disease control.

Patients in the study, people with chemo-refractory metastatic non-small-cell lung cancer, received focal radiation plus ipilimumab CTLA-4 blockade. The data were produced by immunoSEQ multiplex PCR, yet TCRdb's version contains in-frame clones alone and is incomplete. The sample contains over 60,000 clones, around nine tenths of which appear only once. The sequence was collected from a human donor with non-small cell lung cancer who had stable disease on radiotherapy plus ipilimumab. The starting material was peripheral blood, obtained from a patient treated with radiotherapy plus ipilimumab. V usage is TRBV2 and J usage is TRBJ1-5; D is ambiguous. The CDR3 DNA sequence: TGTGCCAGCAGTGAAGCGGGAGGGCAGGCCCAACGGCCCCAGCATTTT. It codes for CASSEAGGQAQRPQHF.